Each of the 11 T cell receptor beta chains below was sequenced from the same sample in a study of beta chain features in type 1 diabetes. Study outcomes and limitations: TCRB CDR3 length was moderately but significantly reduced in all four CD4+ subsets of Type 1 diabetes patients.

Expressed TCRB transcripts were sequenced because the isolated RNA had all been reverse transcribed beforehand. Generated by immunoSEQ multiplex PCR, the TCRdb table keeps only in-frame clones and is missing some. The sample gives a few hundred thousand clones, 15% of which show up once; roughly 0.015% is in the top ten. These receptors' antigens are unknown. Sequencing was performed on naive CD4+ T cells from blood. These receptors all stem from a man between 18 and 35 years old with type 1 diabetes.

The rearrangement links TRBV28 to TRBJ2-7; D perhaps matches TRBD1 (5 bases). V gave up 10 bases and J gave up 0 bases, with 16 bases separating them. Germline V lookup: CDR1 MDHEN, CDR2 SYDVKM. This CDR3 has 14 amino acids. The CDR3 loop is CAIETARSSYEQYF. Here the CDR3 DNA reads TGTGCCATAGAGACAGCTCGAAGCTCCTACGAGCAGTACTTC.

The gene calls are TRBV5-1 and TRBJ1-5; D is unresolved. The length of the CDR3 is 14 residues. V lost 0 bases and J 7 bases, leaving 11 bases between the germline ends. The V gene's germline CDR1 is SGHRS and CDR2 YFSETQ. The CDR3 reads CASSLAGGNQPQHF. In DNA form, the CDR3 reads TGCGCCAGCAGCTTGGCTGGAGGGAACCAGCCCCAGCATTTT.

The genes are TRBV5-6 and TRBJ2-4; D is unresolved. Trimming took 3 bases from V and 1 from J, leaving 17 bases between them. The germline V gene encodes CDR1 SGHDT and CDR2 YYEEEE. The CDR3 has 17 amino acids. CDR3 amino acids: CASSYRFGFGAKNIQYF. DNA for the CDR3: TGTGCCAGCAGCTACCGATTCGGGTTTGGGGCCAAAAACATTCAGTACTTC.

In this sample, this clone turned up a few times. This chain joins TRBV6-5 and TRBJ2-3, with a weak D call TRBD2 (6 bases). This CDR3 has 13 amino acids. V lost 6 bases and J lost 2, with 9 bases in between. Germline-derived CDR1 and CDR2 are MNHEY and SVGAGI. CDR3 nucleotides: TGTGCCAGCAGGCTAGCGACCACAGATACGCAGTATTTT. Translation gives CASRLATTDTQYF.

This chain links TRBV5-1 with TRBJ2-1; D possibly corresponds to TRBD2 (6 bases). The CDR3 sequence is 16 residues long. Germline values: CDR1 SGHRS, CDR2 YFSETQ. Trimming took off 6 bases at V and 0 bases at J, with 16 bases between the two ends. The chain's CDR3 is CASTLSGRPSYNEQFF. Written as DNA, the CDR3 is TGCGCCAGCACCCTTAGCGGAAGACCCTCCTACAATGAGCAGTTCTTC.

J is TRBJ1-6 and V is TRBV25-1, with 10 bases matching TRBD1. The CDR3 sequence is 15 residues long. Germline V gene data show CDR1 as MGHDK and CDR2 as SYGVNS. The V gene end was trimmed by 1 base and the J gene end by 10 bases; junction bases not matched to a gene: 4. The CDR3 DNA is TGTGCCAGCAGTGAATCAGGGACAGGGGCATCACCCCTCCACTTT. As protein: CASSESGTGASPLHF.

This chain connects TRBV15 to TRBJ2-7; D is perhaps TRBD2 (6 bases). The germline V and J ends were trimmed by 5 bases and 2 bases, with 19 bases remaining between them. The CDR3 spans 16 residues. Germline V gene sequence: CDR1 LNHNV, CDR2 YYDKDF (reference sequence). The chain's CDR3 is CATSPLQLAAPYEQYF. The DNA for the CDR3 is TGTGCCACCAGCCCATTACAATTAGCGGCCCCCTACGAGCAGTACTTC.

In DNA form, the CDR3 reads TGTGCCAGCAGGTTTCAGGACACCGGGGAGCTGTTTTTT. Its protein product is CASRFQDTGELFF. The chain is built from TRBV5-4 and TRBJ2-2; D not certain. The germline V and J ends were trimmed by 5 bases and 3 bases, with 8 bases remaining between them. The germline CDR1 and CDR2 sequences are SGHNT and YYREEE (reference sequence). The CDR3 covers 13 residues.

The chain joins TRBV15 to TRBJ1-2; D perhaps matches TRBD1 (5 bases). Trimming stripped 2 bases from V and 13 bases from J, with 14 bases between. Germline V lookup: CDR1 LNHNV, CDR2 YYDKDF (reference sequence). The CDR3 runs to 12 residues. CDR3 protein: CATSRRQGTATF. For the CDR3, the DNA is TGTGCCACCAGCAGACGCCAGGGAACGGCCACCTTC. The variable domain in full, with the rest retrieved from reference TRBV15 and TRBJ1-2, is DAMVIQNPRYQVTQFGKPVTLSCSQTLNHNVMYWYQQKSSQAPKLLFHYYDKDFNNEADTPDNFQSRRPNTSFCFLDIRSPGLGDTAMYLCATSRRQGTATFGSGTRLTVV.

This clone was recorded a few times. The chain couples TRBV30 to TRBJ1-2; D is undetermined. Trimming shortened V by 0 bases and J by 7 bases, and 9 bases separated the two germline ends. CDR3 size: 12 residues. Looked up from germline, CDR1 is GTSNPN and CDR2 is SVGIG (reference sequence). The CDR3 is CAWSVGGFGYTF. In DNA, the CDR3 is TGTGCCTGGAGTGTCGGAGGGTTTGGCTACACCTTC.

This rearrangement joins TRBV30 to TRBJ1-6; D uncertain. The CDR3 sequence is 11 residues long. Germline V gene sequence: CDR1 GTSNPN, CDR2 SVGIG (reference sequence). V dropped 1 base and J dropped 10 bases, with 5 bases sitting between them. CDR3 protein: CAWSGVSPLHF. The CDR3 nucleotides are TGTGCCTGGAGTGGAGTATCACCCCTCCACTTT. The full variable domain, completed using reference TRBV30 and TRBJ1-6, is SQTIHQWPATLVQPVGSPLSLECTVEGTSNPNLYWYRQAAGRGLQLLFYSVGIGQISSEVPQNLSASRPQDRQFILSSKKLLLSDSGFYLCAWSGVSPLHFGNGTRLTVT.